The TCR beta chain described here comes from a study of cytomegalovirus exposure and HLA in healthy donors. Regarding the study as a whole: Reportedly, diagnosis of cytomegalovirus status by the classifier showed high specificity and sensitivity.

The donors were part of the roughly 130-subject validation cohort, which stood apart from the roughly 730-subject first cohort. Assay used: immunoSEQ multiplex PCR; TCRdb lists only in-frame clones, some missing. Seen here are 250,000 to 400,000 clones, 88% observed once, and the top ten hold around 0.96%. Looked up from germline, CDR1 is MNHEY and CDR2 is SMNVEV (reference sequence). The CDR3 is made up of 13 amino acids. The V and J ends lost 3 bases and 8 bases respectively, with 12 bases between them. As to this clone: Its antigen is not known.

The sequencing input was PBMCs. This TCR was recovered from a man under 40 in good health and CMV-seronegative. The chain has TRBV27 and TRBJ2-3; unclear D gene. CDR3 coding DNA: TGTGCCAGCAGTTTGATTGGGCCTGCTACGCAGTATTTT. It codes for CASSLIGPATQYF.